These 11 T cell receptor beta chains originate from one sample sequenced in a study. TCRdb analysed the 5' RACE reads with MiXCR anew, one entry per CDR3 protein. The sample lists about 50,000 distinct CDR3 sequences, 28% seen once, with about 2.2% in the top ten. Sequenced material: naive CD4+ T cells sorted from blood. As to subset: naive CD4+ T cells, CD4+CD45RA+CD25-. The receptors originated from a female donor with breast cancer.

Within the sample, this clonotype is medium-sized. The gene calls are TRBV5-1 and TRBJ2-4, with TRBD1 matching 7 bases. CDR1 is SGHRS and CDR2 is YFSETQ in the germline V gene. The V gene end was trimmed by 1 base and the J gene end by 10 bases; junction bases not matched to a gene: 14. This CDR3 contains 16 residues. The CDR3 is CASSLFNRGPQGIQYF. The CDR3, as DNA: TGCGCCAGCAGCTTGTTTAACAGGGGCCCACAAGGGATTCAGTACTTC.

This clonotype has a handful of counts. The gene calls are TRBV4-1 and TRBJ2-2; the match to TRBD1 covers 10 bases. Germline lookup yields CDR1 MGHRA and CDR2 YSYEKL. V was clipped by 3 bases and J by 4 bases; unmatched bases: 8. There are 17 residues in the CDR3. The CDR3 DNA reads TGCGCCAGCAGCCATACCGGGACAGGGGCAGGCACCGGGGAGCTGTTTTTT. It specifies CASSHTGTGAGTGELFF.

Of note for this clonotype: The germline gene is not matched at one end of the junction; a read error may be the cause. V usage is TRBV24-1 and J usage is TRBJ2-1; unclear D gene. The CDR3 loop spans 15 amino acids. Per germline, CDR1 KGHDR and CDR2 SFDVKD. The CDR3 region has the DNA TGTGCCGCCAGTGATATTCTTCTAACCAACGATGAGCAGTTCTTC. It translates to CAASDILLTNDEQFF.

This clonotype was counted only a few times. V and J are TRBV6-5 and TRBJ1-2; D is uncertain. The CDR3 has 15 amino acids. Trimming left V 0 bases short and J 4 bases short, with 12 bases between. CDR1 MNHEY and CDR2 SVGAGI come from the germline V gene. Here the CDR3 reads CASSYSSRTTYGYTF. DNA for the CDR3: TGTGCCAGCAGTTACTCGTCGAGAACCACCTATGGCTACACCTTC.

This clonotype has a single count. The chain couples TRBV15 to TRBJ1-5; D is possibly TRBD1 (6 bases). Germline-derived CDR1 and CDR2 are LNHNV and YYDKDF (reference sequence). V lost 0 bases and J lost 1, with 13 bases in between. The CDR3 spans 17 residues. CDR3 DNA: TGTGCCACCAGCAGAGACCCGGGGGCAGGAAGCAATCAGCCCCAGCATTTT. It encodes CATSRDPGAGSNQPQHF.

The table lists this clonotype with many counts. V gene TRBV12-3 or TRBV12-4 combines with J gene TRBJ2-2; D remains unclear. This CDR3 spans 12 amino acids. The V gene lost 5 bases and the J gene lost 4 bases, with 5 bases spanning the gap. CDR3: CASSHPTGELFF. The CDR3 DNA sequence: TGTGCCAGCAGTCACCCCACCGGGGAGCTGTTTTTT.

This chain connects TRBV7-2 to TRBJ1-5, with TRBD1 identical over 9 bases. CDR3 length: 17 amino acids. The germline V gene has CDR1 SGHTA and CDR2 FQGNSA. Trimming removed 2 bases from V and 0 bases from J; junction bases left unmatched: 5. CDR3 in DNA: TGTGCCAGCAGCTTACGGGGACAGGGTGATAGCAATCAGCCCCAGCATTTT. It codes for CASSLRGQGDSNQPQHF.

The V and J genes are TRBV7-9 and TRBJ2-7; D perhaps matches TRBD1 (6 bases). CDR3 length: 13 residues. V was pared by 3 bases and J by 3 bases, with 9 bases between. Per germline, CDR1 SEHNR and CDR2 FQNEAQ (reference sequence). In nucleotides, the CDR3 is TGTGCCAGCAGCTTGGCGACAGGCTACGAGCAGTACTTC. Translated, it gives CASSLATGYEQYF.

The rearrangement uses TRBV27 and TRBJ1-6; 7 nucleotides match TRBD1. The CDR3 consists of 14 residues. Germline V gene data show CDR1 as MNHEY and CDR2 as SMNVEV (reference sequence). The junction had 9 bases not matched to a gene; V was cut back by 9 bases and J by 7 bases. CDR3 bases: TGTGCCAGTCATACCGGGACAGCCAATTCACCCCTCCACTTT. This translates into CASHTGTANSPLHF.

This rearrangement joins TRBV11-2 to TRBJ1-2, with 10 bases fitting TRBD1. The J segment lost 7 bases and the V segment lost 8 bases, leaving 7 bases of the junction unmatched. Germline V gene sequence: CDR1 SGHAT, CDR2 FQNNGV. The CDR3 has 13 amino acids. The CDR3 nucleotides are TGTGCCAGCTCTAGGCGGGACAGGGGTGGCTACACCTTC. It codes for CASSRRDRGGYTF. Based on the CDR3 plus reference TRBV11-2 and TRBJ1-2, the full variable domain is EAGVAQSPRYKIIEKRQSVAFWCNPISGHATLYWYQQILGQGPKLLIQFQNNGVVDDSQLPKDRFSAERLKGVDSTLKIQPAKLEDSAVYLCASSRRDRGGYTFGSGTRLTVV.

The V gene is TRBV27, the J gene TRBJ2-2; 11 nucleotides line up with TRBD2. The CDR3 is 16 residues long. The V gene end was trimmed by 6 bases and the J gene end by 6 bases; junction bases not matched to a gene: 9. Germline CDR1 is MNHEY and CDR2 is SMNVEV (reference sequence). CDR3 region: CASRWSSLAGAGELFF. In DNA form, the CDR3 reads TGTGCCAGCAGATGGTCCTCACTAGCGGGAGCCGGGGAGCTGTTTTTT.